This TCR beta chain was retrieved from a study of blood T cell repertoires in COVID-19. Study background: The study drew acute and convalescent COVID-19 samples from the United States, Italy and Spain. PBMCs, B-cell-depleted T cells, or T cells were the source of the cDNA or gDNA that made up the material.

All recovered Cohort 3 donors got two negative PCRs, got clearance, or saw symptom resolution. CDR3 length equals 15 residues. Looked up from germline, CDR1 is SGHTA and CDR2 is FQGNSA. J was trimmed by 1 base and V by 2 bases; bases with no gene match: 3. Original processing methods: Amplified reference gene primers provided the basis for estimating nucleated cell counts. Sequencing used immunoSEQ multiplex PCR; TCRdb keeps in-frame clones, though not all of them. The V and J calls and clone size are taken from that table; D and trimming were inferred from the DNA. In the table there are around 330,000 clones, 89% of which are singletons.

The chain is built from TRBV7-2 and TRBJ1-1, with 8 bases matching TRBD1. The sequence came from a woman between 40 and 55 years old who had recovered from COVID-19. Sequenced input: PBMCs or T cells enriched from blood (not recorded which). The DNA of the CDR3 is TGTGCCAGCAGCTTATTGCAGGGGGCGAACACTGAAGCTTTCTTT. This gives the protein CASSLLQGANTEAFF.